Listed below are T cell receptor beta chains from one sample, sequenced in a study of T cell responses to AZD1222 COVID-19 vaccine. Profiling relied on immunoSEQ multiplex PCR, and the TCRdb table lists in-frame clones only, not all of them. The sample comprises 150,000 to 200,000 clones, about 92% of which are singletons, and 2.6% rests with the top ten. Source: peripheral blood, taken on day 0 of AZD1222 vaccination. Receptors were obtained from an adult in good health. The conserved cysteine and the conserved F or W are not part of the CDR3 here.

v_call	j_call	cdr3_aa
TRBV16	TRBJ2-7	ASSQSLGAGEQY
TRBV6-5	TRBJ1-4	ASSYGRETNEKLF
TRBV19	TRBJ1-1	ASSIVLSMNTEAF
TRBV5-6	TRBJ1-2	ASSLGSVDGYT
TRBV29-1	TRBJ2-4	SVVSGGDKNIQY
TRBV15	TRBJ2-3	ATSRDADTQY
TRBV18	TRBJ1-2	ASSPGGTDFYGYT
TRBV7-9	TRBJ2-2	ASSSDTGELF
TRBV5-1	TRBJ2-1	ASTLAGAYNEQF
TRBV7-2	TRBJ2-5	ASSTLAGGRETQY
TRBV25-1	TRBJ2-3	ASSAWGLAGGGTQY
TRBV29-1	TRBJ1-2	SVDHRDSYGYT
TRBV4-1	TRBJ1-1	ASSQGLAEAF
TRBV27	TRBJ2-7	ASSLSVNGEQY
TRBV3-1/TRBV3-2	TRBJ1-2	ASSPDPGGPHGYT
TRBV14	TRBJ1-1	ASSQARVFGF
TRBV13	TRBJ1-1	ASSLVVNTEAF
TRBV19	TRBJ2-7	ASSTPGHSYEQY
TRBV11-3	TRBJ2-2	ASSLEGLGAGELF
TRBV3-1/TRBV3-2	TRBJ1-1	ASSQGQGYTEAF
TRBV28	TRBJ2-7	ASRPGHLYEQY
TRBV5-1	TRBJ2-3	ASSPGTSTDTQY
TRBV5-6	TRBJ1-1	ASSLAGGRNTEAF
TRBV12-3/TRBV12-4	TRBJ1-2	ASSFMGYGYT
TRBV29-1	TRBJ1-1	SVEGPGVGLRTEAF
TRBV6-5	TRBJ1-4	ASSVGQGWQKLF
TRBV30	TRBJ2-1	AWTGNNEQF
TRBV29-1	TRBJ2-7	SFRQGYEQY
TRBV25-1	TRBJ2-1	ASRSTSGRVNEQF
TRBV5-4	TRBJ2-1	ASSSRGGGPSYNEQF
TRBV5-1	TRBJ1-1	ASSLGLRDRGTEAF
TRBV6-1	TRBJ2-5	ASSESGTHKETQY
TRBV27	TRBJ2-7	ASSLLGPLTYEQY
TRBV18	TRBJ1-1	ASSPPGLRGTEAF
TRBV5-1	TRBJ2-1	ASSLTGDSYNEQF
TRBV7-8	TRBJ1-2	ASSPMGGSIYGYT
TRBV29-1	TRBJ1-3	SVSGNSGNTIY
TRBV19	TRBJ1-5	ASSITGQVGQPQH
TRBV12-2	TRBJ2-7	ASRLAEYEQY
TRBV19	TRBJ1-1	ASSDRELEAF
TRBV12-3/TRBV12-4	TRBJ1-2	ASSRTLPNGYT
TRBV10-2	TRBJ1-5	ASMGTGGYQPQH
TRBV2	TRBJ2-2	ASTLGLRGGELF
TRBV10-3	TRBJ2-7	AISDPRTSGGYEQY
TRBV6-5	TRBJ1-2	ASSYDPGQTYGYT
TRBV7-9	TRBJ2-7	ASSSPIATSYEQY
TRBV6-6	TRBJ1-4	ASSYLGRDGDEKLF
TRBV5-4	TRBJ1-2	ASSSQRDGNYGYT
TRBV6-1	TRBJ1-3	ASSSGGQAGNTIY
TRBV18	TRBJ2-1	ASSPEPPGTGYNEQF
TRBV6-1	TRBJ1-5	ASSESGNQPQH
TRBV6-1	TRBJ1-1	ASSGDIPNTEAF
TRBV10-3	TRBJ1-1	AIRGDRSGEAF
TRBV7-6	TRBJ2-2	ASSLGQALLGGELF